Each of the 11 T cell receptor beta chains below was sequenced from the same sample in a study of CXCR3-negative and CXCR3-positive naive CD8 T cells. Study-wide findings and caveats: Researchers report that CXCR3-positive naive cells carry more hydrophobic TRB CDR3s than CXCR3-negative naive cells.

Preparation of TRB cDNA libraries relied on 5' RACE carrying UMI labels. TCRdb reprocessed the 5' RACE reads, with one entry per CDR3 protein and no DNA. Across about 92,000 distinct CDR3 sequences, the top ten clones capture nearly 0.85% of the sample. The antigens these receptors bind are not known. Specimen: naive CXCR3+ CD8+ T cells from blood. Subset defined: CD45RO-CCR7+CD27+CD95- naive CD8+ T cells expressing CXCR3 (TNR3+). The receptors originated from a human donor in good health. Some clones in this sample may be carry-over from other donors' samples.

The V call is TRBV20-1, the J call TRBJ1-5; TCRdb proposes TRBD1, but this gene call is untestable without DNA. The CDR3 length is 14 residues. From germline, CDR1 is DFQATT and CDR2 SNEGSKA (reference sequence). This CDR3 is CSASGGESHQPQHF.

The chain combines TRBV29-1 with TRBJ1-2; checking the TCRdb D call of TRBD1 is not possible without DNA. Germline CDR1 is SQVTM and CDR2 is ANQGSEA. CDR3 size: 13 residues. CDR3: CSAYRDKSYGYTF.

The genes are TRBV28 and TRBJ1-2. Germline assignment: CDR1 MDHEN and CDR2 SYDVKM. The CDR3 has 12 residues. The chain's CDR3 is CASSVDRYGYTF.

The chain joins TRBV6-2 or TRBV6-3 to TRBJ1-1; checking the TCRdb D call of TRBD1 is not possible without DNA. The CDR3 has 13 residues. Germline values: CDR1 MNHEY, CDR2 SVGEGT. CDR3: CASSWGDRTEAFF.

The V gene is TRBV5-1, the J gene TRBJ2-3; TCRdb's D call, TRBD1, is unchecked because there is no DNA. Germline V gene lookup returns CDR1 SGHRS and CDR2 YFSETQ. The CDR3 runs 15 residues. The CDR3 loop is CASSSWGPSTDTQYF.

This chain uses TRBV20-1 with TRBJ2-1; absent DNA, TCRdb's TRBD1 call cannot be checked. Germline CDR1 reads DFQATT; CDR2 reads SNEGSKA (reference sequence). CDR3 size: 14 residues. Here the CDR3 reads CSARSFREHNEQFF.

The chain has TRBV20-1 and TRBJ2-1; absent DNA, TCRdb's TRBD2 call cannot be checked. Germline CDR1 DFQATT, CDR2 SNEGSKA (reference sequence). The CDR3 loop spans 16 amino acids. The CDR3 here is CSARDNSGGARYEQFF.

The chain carries TRBV20-1 and TRBJ1-1; the D gene TCRdb calls, TRBD1, cannot be checked with no DNA. The CDR3 has 15 amino acids. Germline loops: CDR1 DFQATT, CDR2 SNEGSKA (reference sequence). The CDR3 region is CSARSTGPMNTEAFF.

The chain carries TRBV7-8 and TRBJ1-4. Germline loops: CDR1 SGHVS, CDR2 FQNEAQ. There are 14 residues in the CDR3. CDR3 sequence: CASSLASGSGKLFF.

The chain combines TRBV4-3 with TRBJ2-5; TCRdb names TRBD2, which stays unverified in the absence of DNA. From germline, CDR1 is LGHNA and CDR2 YSLEER. The CDR3 is 20 amino acids. CDR3 sequence reads: CASSQDPKPTGTAEEETQYF.

The J gene is TRBJ2-1, the V gene TRBV18. CDR1 KGHSH and CDR2 LQKENI come from the germline V gene. This CDR3 has 15 residues. CDR3 in amino acids: CASSPRVGDYNEQFF.